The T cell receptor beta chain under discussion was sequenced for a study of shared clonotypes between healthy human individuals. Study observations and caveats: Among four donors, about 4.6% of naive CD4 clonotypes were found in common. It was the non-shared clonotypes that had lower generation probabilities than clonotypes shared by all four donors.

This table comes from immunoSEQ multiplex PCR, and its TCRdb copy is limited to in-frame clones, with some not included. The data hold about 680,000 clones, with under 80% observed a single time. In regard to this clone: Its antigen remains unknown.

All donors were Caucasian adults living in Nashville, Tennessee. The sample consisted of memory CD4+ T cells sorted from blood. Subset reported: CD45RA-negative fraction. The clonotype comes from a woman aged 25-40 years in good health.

CDR3 sequence (DNA): TGTGCCAGCTCACCACGGGATGAAAAACTGTTTTTT. This codes for CASSPRDEKLFF. The chain carries TRBV18 and TRBJ1-4; D is ambiguous. CDR1 and CDR2 from the germline V gene are KGHSH and LQKENI. The CDR3 totals 12 residues. V shed 1 base and J shed 6 bases, with 3 bases lying between them.